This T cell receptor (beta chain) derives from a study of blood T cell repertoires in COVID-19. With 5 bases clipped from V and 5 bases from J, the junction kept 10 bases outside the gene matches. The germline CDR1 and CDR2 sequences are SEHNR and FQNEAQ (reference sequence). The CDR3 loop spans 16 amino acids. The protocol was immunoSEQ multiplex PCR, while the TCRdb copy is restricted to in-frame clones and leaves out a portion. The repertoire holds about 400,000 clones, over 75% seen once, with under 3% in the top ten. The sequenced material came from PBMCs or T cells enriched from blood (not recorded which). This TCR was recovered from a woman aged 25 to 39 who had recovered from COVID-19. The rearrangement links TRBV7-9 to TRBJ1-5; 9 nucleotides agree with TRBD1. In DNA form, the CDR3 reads TGTGCCAGCAGCACAGGGGGCCACAGGGAAGATCAGCCCCAGCATTTT. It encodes CASSTGGHREDQPQHF.